Listed below are T cell receptor beta chains from one sample, sequenced in a study of shared clonotypes between healthy human individuals. The protocol was immunoSEQ multiplex PCR, while the TCRdb copy is restricted to in-frame clones and leaves out a portion. The sample yields some 1,600,000 clones, 98% seen once. Sequencing was done on a sample of naive CD4+ T cells sorted from blood. The origin of the receptors is a young man in good health. Both conserved end residues are part of each CDR3. Fields, in order: V gene, D gene, clone size, J gene, CDR3 protein, CDR3 DNA. D genes are given only for firm matches. Size is omitted from some rows. Given values are once, few, many or a class for expanded clones.

V: TRBV5-1
D: .
size: .
J: TRBJ1-4
CDR3: CASSGSSFATNEKLFF
DNA: TGCGCCAGCAGCGGTTCCAGTTTTGCAACTAATGAAAAACTGTTTTTT

V: TRBV19
D: .
size: few
J: TRBJ2-1
CDR3: CASGLWAGVTYNEQFF
DNA: TGTGCCAGTGGGCTTTGGGCAGGGGTTACCTACAATGAGCAGTTCTTC

V: TRBV11-2
D: TRBD1
size: .
J: TRBJ2-2
CDR3: CASSFWTGITGELFF
DNA: TGTGCCAGCAGCTTTTGGACAGGAATAACCGGGGAGCTGTTTTTT

V: TRBV30
D: TRBD2
size: .
J: TRBJ2-1
CDR3: CAWSGTGGEDEQFF
DNA: TGTGCCTGGAGTGGGACGGGAGGGGAGGATGAGCAGTTCTTC

V: TRBV30
D: .
size: .
J: TRBJ1-5
CDR3: CAWRSGSDQPQHF
DNA: TGTGCCTGGAGGTCGGGGTCAGATCAGCCCCAGCATTTT

V: TRBV6-5
D: .
size: .
J: TRBJ2-5
CDR3: CASSYSRPARETQYF
DNA: TGTGCCAGCAGTTACTCTCGGCCCGCTAGGGAGACCCAGTACTTC

V: TRBV7-9
D: .
size: .
J: TRBJ2-2
CDR3: CASTLETGNTGELFF
DNA: TGTGCCAGCACCCTAGAGACAGGGAACACCGGGGAGCTGTTTTTT

V: TRBV28
D: .
size: .
J: TRBJ1-1
CDR3: CASSLAGEGTEAFF
DNA: TGTGCCAGCAGTTTAGCAGGAGAGGGCACTGAAGCTTTCTTT

V: TRBV2
D: TRBD1
size: .
J: TRBJ2-7
CDR3: CASSTGGVQYF
DNA: TGTGCCAGCAGTACAGGGGGCGTTCAGTACTTC

V: TRBV7-2
D: TRBD1
size: once
J: TRBJ1-4
CDR3: CASSGWTGANEKLFF
DNA: TGTGCCAGCAGCGGCTGGACAGGGGCTAATGAAAAACTGTTTTTT

V: TRBV5-1
D: .
size: .
J: TRBJ2-7
CDR3: CASSLAHPRYEQYF
DNA: TGCGCCAGCAGCTTGGCCCACCCGAGGTACGAGCAGTACTTC

V: TRBV11-2
D: TRBD2
size: .
J: TRBJ2-7
CDR3: CASSPTSGRAPRSYEQYF
DNA: TGTGCCAGCAGCCCAACTAGCGGGAGGGCCCCTCGCTCCTACGAGCAGTACTTC

V: TRBV5-1
D: .
size: once
J: TRBJ2-2
CDR3: CASSPPSGVTGELFF
DNA: TGCGCCAGCAGCCCCCCATCGGGGGTTACCGGGGAGCTGTTTTTT

V: TRBV6-5
D: .
size: .
J: TRBJ1-5
CDR3: CASSLRGNNQPQHF
DNA: TGTGCCAGCTCACTAAGGGGGAACAATCAGCCCCAGCATTTT

V: TRBV9
D: TRBD2
size: .
J: TRBJ2-1
CDR3: CASSVLAGQGNEQFF
DNA: TGTGCCAGCAGCGTCCTAGCGGGTCAAGGGAATGAGCAGTTCTTC

V: TRBV10-3
D: .
size: .
J: TRBJ2-3
CDR3: CAMAGSTDTQYF
DNA: TGTGCCATGGCAGGGAGCACAGATACGCAGTATTTT

V: TRBV11-3
D: .
size: .
J: TRBJ2-1
CDR3: CASSKGPNEQFF
DNA: TGTGCCAGCAGCAAGGGCCCCAATGAGCAGTTCTTC

V: TRBV7-2
D: TRBD2
size: .
J: TRBJ2-1
CDR3: CASSLGLAPVQQFF
DNA: TGTGCCAGCAGCTTGGGACTAGCGCCGGTGCAGCAGTTCTTC

V: TRBV21-1
D: .
size: once
J: TRBJ2-7
CDR3: CASRPLSYEQYF
DNA: TGTGCCAGCAGACCCCTCTCCTACGAGCAGTACTTC

V: TRBV7-8
D: .
size: .
J: TRBJ2-7
CDR3: CASSLATYEQYF
DNA: TGTGCCAGCAGCTTAGCGACCTACGAGCAGTACTTC

V: TRBV18
D: TRBD2
size: once
J: TRBJ2-2
CDR3: CASSHTGGAGASGELFF
DNA: TGTGCCAGCTCACACACCGGGGGAGCGGGAGCTTCCGGGGAGCTGTTTTTT

V: TRBV11-2
D: .
size: .
J: TRBJ1-5
CDR3: CASSFPGIDQPQHF
DNA: TGTGCCAGCAGCTTCCCCGGGATAGATCAGCCCCAGCATTTT

V: TRBV7-9
D: .
size: .
J: TRBJ2-1
CDR3: CASSAFFLARGHNEQFF
DNA: TGTGCCAGCAGCGCCTTTTTTCTAGCGAGAGGGCACAATGAGCAGTTCTTC

V: TRBV28
D: TRBD1
size: .
J: TRBJ1-4
CDR3: CASSWDRRTNEKLFF
DNA: TGTGCCAGCAGTTGGGACAGGCGTACCAATGAAAAACTGTTTTTT

V: TRBV6-5
D: .
size: .
J: TRBJ2-3
CDR3: CASSYSAFPTDTQYF
DNA: TGTGCCAGCAGTTACTCGGCCTTCCCCACAGATACGCAGTATTTT

V: TRBV25-1
D: .
size: .
J: TRBJ2-2
CDR3: CASSGGAGELFF
DNA: TGTGCCAGCAGTGGAGGGGCCGGGGAGCTGTTTTTT

V: TRBV10-1
D: .
size: .
J: TRBJ2-2
CDR3: CASSAGIGELFF
DNA: TGCGCCAGCAGTGCAGGGATAGGGGAGCTGTTTTTT

V: TRBV28
D: .
size: .
J: TRBJ2-7
CDR3: CASSVTGGASGPYEQYF
DNA: TGTGCCAGCAGCGTCACAGGGGGGGCTAGCGGACCCTACGAGCAGTACTTC

V: TRBV25-1
D: .
size: .
J: TRBJ2-1
CDR3: CASSDSPYNGVAREQFF
DNA: TGTGCCAGCAGTGATTCCCCCTATAACGGAGTAGCCCGTGAGCAGTTCTTC

V: TRBV15
D: TRBD2
size: .
J: TRBJ2-2
CDR3: CATSPPGLAGTGELFF
DNA: TGTGCCACCAGTCCTCCGGGACTAGCGGGCACCGGGGAGCTGTTTTTT

V: TRBV4-1
D: .
size: .
J: TRBJ2-1
CDR3: CASSRSPGLFSYNEQFF
DNA: TGCGCCAGCAGCCGATCCCCTGGGTTATTCTCCTACAATGAGCAGTTCTTC

V: TRBV6-5
D: TRBD1
size: .
J: TRBJ2-7
CDR3: CASRGQGSSYEQYF
DNA: TGTGCCAGCAGAGGACAGGGATCCTCCTACGAGCAGTACTTC

V: TRBV6-5
D: .
size: once
J: TRBJ2-1
CDR3: CASSYPGRSGEQFF
DNA: TGTGCCAGCAGTTACCCTGGGAGGTCTGGTGAGCAGTTCTTC

V: TRBV11-2
D: .
size: .
J: TRBJ2-7
CDR3: CASSLGILYEQYF
DNA: TGTGCCAGCAGCTTAGGCATTCTATACGAGCAGTACTTC

V: TRBV5-6
D: TRBD2
size: .
J: TRBJ2-4
CDR3: CASSLPGLAAKNIQYF
DNA: TGTGCCAGCAGCTTACCGGGACTAGCGGCCAAAAACATTCAGTACTTC

V: TRBV13
D: TRBD2
size: .
J: TRBJ2-1
CDR3: CASSPRLAGHKANEQFF
DNA: TGTGCCAGCAGCCCAAGACTAGCGGGACATAAGGCGAATGAGCAGTTCTTC

V: TRBV5-1
D: .
size: .
J: TRBJ2-3
CDR3: CASSFQGTDTQYF
DNA: TGCGCCAGCAGCTTTCAGGGGACAGATACGCAGTATTTT

V: TRBV4-2
D: TRBD2
size: .
J: TRBJ2-3
CDR3: CASSQAFPSGSTDTQYF
DNA: TGTGCCAGCAGCCAAGCCTTCCCTAGCGGGAGTACAGATACGCAGTATTTT

V: TRBV5-1
D: .
size: .
J: TRBJ2-1
CDR3: CASSLTYGDNEQFF
DNA: TGCGCCAGCAGCTTGACCTACGGAGACAATGAGCAGTTCTTC

V: TRBV28
D: .
size: .
J: TRBJ2-7
CDR3: CASTGGSGQTYEQYF
DNA: TGTGCCAGCACAGGAGGGAGCGGGCAGACCTACGAGCAGTACTTC

V: TRBV28
D: TRBD1
size: .
J: TRBJ1-2
CDR3: CASSFPDRRYGYTF
DNA: TGTGCCAGCAGTTTCCCGGACAGGCGTTATGGCTACACCTTC

V: TRBV5-5
D: .
size: .
J: TRBJ1-5
CDR3: CASSSRGSYADQPQHF
DNA: TGTGCCAGCAGCTCGCGGGGCAGCTATGCGGATCAGCCCCAGCATTTT

V: TRBV10-1
D: .
size: .
J: TRBJ2-1
CDR3: CASSESIGEQFF
DNA: TGCGCCAGCAGTGAGTCGATAGGTGAGCAGTTCTTC

V: TRBV18
D: TRBD1
size: .
J: TRBJ1-5
CDR3: CASSPIGTGGGNQPQHF
DNA: TGTGCCAGCTCACCGATAGGGACAGGGGGGGGCAATCAGCCCCAGCATTTT

V: TRBV7-2
D: .
size: .
J: TRBJ2-3
CDR3: CASSLWTSTDTQYF
DNA: TGTGCCAGCAGCTTATGGACTAGCACAGATACGCAGTATTTT

V: TRBV10-3
D: TRBD1
size: .
J: TRBJ2-6
CDR3: CATIGQAGANVLTF
DNA: TGTGCCACCATTGGACAGGCTGGGGCCAACGTCCTGACTTTC

V: TRBV5-6
D: TRBD1
size: .
J: TRBJ1-1
CDR3: CASSLYRGENTEAFF
DNA: TGTGCCAGCAGCTTATACAGGGGCGAGAACACTGAAGCTTTCTTT

V: TRBV4-3
D: .
size: .
J: TRBJ1-2
CDR3: CASSQVSGQGRGYTF
DNA: TGCGCCAGCAGCCAAGTTAGCGGGCAGGGCCGGGGCTACACCTTC

V: TRBV7-9
D: .
size: .
J: TRBJ2-7
CDR3: CASSLVSGPSAAF
DNA: TGTGCCAGCAGCTTAGTTTCTGGGCCCTCCGCCGCCTTC

V: TRBV27
D: .
size: .
J: TRBJ1-2
CDR3: CASSWYGGANYGYTF
DNA: TGTGCCAGCAGTTGGTACGGGGGAGCTAACTATGGCTACACCTTC